The 27 T cell receptor beta chains in this list originate from one sample, sequenced in a study of shared clonotypes between healthy human individuals. The data were produced by immunoSEQ multiplex PCR, yet TCRdb's version contains in-frame clones alone and is incomplete. The sample shows around 510,000 clones, around 96% of them seen only once. The sequenced sample was naive CD4+ T cells sorted from blood. The subset is: CD45RA+ positively selected. Receptors were obtained from a woman aged 30 to 39 in good health.

V is TRBV2 and J is TRBJ2-1, with TRBD2 identical over 10 bases. Germline CDR1 reads SNHLY; CDR2 reads FYNNEI. The length of the CDR3 is 16 residues. V was pared by 7 bases and J by 0 bases, with 6 bases of the junction left unmatched. CDR3 protein: CASTRTSGSSYNEQFF. The CDR3, as DNA: TGTGCCAGCACCCGGACTAGCGGAAGCTCCTACAATGAGCAGTTCTTC.

V and J are TRBV27 and TRBJ1-5; possible D gene TRBD1, 6 bases. Between the trimmed V and J ends, which lost 1 base and 6 bases, there was a span of 13 bases. There are 15 residues in the CDR3. Per germline, CDR1 MNHEY and CDR2 SMNVEV (reference sequence). DNA for the CDR3: TGTGCCAGCAGTTTATTTTCAGGGGAAGGTCAGCCCCAGCATTTT. It encodes CASSLFSGEGQPQHF.

This clone was found once. The J gene is TRBJ1-5, the V gene TRBV18; D call uncertain. The germline gives CDR1 KGHSH, CDR2 LQKENI. The CDR3 runs 15 residues. V was trimmed by 3 bases and J by 2 bases, leaving 11 bases between them. CDR3 sequence (DNA): TGTGCCAGCTCACCCGAGGGTTTTGGCAATCAGCCCCAGCATTTT. Protein: CASSPEGFGNQPQHF.

The rearrangement uses TRBV7-9 and TRBJ1-1, with a possible D match to TRBD1 (6 bases). Trimming removed 5 bases from V and 5 bases from J, with 12 bases in between. The CDR3 has 13 amino acids. The germline V gene has CDR1 SEHNR and CDR2 FQNEAQ (reference sequence). The CDR3 region is CASSQGLATEAFF. CDR3 DNA: TGTGCCAGCAGCCAGGGGCTGGCGACTGAAGCTTTCTTT.

The V gene is TRBV18, the J gene TRBJ2-7; 10 nucleotides agree with TRBD1. V was clipped by 0 bases and J by 2 bases; unmatched bases: 10. Germline values: CDR1 KGHSH, CDR2 LQKENI. The CDR3 loop spans 18 amino acids. The CDR3 region is CASSPPGQGFPPTYEQYF. In DNA form, the CDR3 reads TGTGCCAGCTCACCACCGGGACAGGGGTTCCCGCCCACCTACGAGCAGTACTTC.

This clone appeared once. The chain links TRBV10-3 to TRBJ2-1; D may be TRBD1 (6 bases). V was trimmed by 3 bases and J by 6 bases, leaving 12 bases between them. The CDR3 runs 14 residues. In germline, CDR1 is ENHRY, CDR2 SYGVKD. In nucleotides, the CDR3 is TGTGCCATCAGTGAAGGACAGCAAAGCAATGAGCAGTTCTTC. Translated, it gives CAISEGQQSNEQFF.

This CDR3 is CASSLVVGGTDTQYF. CDR3 nucleotide sequence: TGTGCCAGCAGCTTAGTCGTCGGGGGGACAGATACGCAGTATTTT. The chain couples TRBV11-2 to TRBJ2-3; 7 bases map to TRBD2. The CDR3 loop spans 15 amino acids. V trimming: 1 base; J trimming: 3 bases; junction bases outside the gene matches: 4. Per the germline V gene, CDR1 is SGHAT and CDR2 is FQNNGV.

V and J are TRBV28 and TRBJ1-1, with D perhaps matching TRBD1 (6 bases). V lost 1 base to trimming and J lost 1 base, with 19 bases between them. Germline CDR1 MDHEN, CDR2 SYDVKM. The CDR3 contains 18 residues. The CDR3 region has the DNA TGTGCCAGCAGTTTATACTACCCTCGCAGGGGAGCGAACACTGAAGCTTTCTTT. It is translated as CASSLYYPRRGANTEAFF. Using reference TRBV28 and TRBJ1-1 for the parts outside the CDR3, the full variable domain is DVKVTQSSRYLVKRTGEKVFLECVQDMDHENMFWYRQDPGLGLRLIYFSYDVKMKEKGDIPEGYSVSREKKERFSLILESASTNQTSMYLCASSLYYPRRGANTEAFFGQGTRLTVV.

A word on this clone: This same CDR3 is encoded by further DNA sequences in the sample. V usage is TRBV5-1 and J usage is TRBJ1-1; D gene uncertain. CDR1 is SGHRS, CDR2 YFSETQ, per germline. This CDR3 has 13 residues. V dropped 0 bases and J dropped 5 bases, with 8 bases sitting between them. The CDR3: CASSLGSLTEAFF. The CDR3 DNA reads as TGCGCCAGCAGCTTGGGTAGTTTAACTGAAGCTTTCTTT.

This chain uses TRBV5-1 with TRBJ2-3; D is undetermined. Germline CDR1 reads SGHRS; CDR2 reads YFSETQ. Trimming removed 3 bases at V and 0 bases at J, with 8 bases between. This CDR3 contains 14 residues. The CDR3 DNA reads as TGCGCCAGCAGCTCCTCCCCGAGCACAGATACGCAGTATTTT. Its protein product is CASSSSPSTDTQYF. Together with reference TRBV5-1 and TRBJ2-3, the CDR3 gives the full variable domain: KAGVTQTPRYLIKTRGQQVTLSCSPISGHRSVSWYQQTPGQGLQFLFEYFSETQRNKGNFPGRFSGRQFSNSRSEMNVSTLELGDSALYLCASSSSPSTDTQYFGPGTRLTVL.

The chain is built from TRBV27 and TRBJ2-6, with 8 bases matching TRBD2. The CDR3 covers 16 residues. Germline lookup yields CDR1 MNHEY and CDR2 SMNVEV (reference sequence). The junction had 3 bases not matched to a gene; V was cut back by 5 bases and J by 0 bases. CDR3 coding DNA: TGTGCCAGCAGTCGTGCGGGGGGCTCTGGGGCCAACGTCCTGACTTTC. Translated: CASSRAGGSGANVLTF.

The V gene is TRBV5-1, the J gene TRBJ2-7; 14 bases line up with TRBD2. Germline CDR1 and CDR2: SGHRS and YFSETQ. The CDR3 is 17 residues long. The ends lost 4 bases at V and 4 bases at J; junction bases unmatched: 10. The CDR3 nucleotides read TGCGCCAGCAGCCCTGGACTAGCGGGAGGCCAACGATACGAGCAGTACTTC. As protein: CASSPGLAGGQRYEQYF.

The chain uses TRBV19 and TRBJ1-5; TRBD1 matches 9 bases. The ends lost 7 bases at V and 2 bases at J; junction bases unmatched: 6. CDR1 is LNHDA and CDR2 is SQIVND in the germline V gene (reference sequence). The CDR3 length is 15 residues. CDR3 amino acids: CASTADRGGNQPQHF. CDR3 coding DNA: TGTGCCAGTACCGCGGACAGGGGAGGCAATCAGCCCCAGCATTTT.

This clone was detected once. CDR3: CASSNEKTEGGPLHF. The CDR3 region has the DNA TGTGCCAGCTCAAACGAAAAGACCGAAGGGGGACCCCTCCACTTT. The chain employs TRBV18 and TRBJ1-6; D perhaps matches TRBD1 (6 bases). CDR3 length equals 15 residues. V lost 5 bases to trimming and J lost 12 bases, with 20 bases between them. In germline, CDR1 is KGHSH, CDR2 LQKENI.

This clone was found once. This chain uses TRBV28 with TRBJ1-5; D unclear. This CDR3 contains 13 residues. V was pared by 10 bases and J by 6 bases, with 16 bases between. Per the germline V gene, CDR1 is MDHEN and CDR2 is SYDVKM. CDR3 DNA sequence: TGTGCCACCTGGGCAGAGCGGGGTCAGCCCCAGCATTTT. It codes for CATWAERGQPQHF.

The chain combines TRBV27 with TRBJ2-7; D may be TRBD2 (6 bases). The CDR3 loop spans 15 amino acids. V was cut by 2 bases and J by 3 bases, with 14 bases left in between. Per germline, CDR1 MNHEY and CDR2 SMNVEV (reference sequence). The CDR3 region has the DNA TGTGCCAGCAGTTTAAGACTAGATGGCATCTACGAGCAGTACTTC. It codes for CASSLRLDGIYEQYF.

V usage is TRBV5-6 and J usage is TRBJ2-7; possible D gene TRBD1, 5 bases. Trimming took off 0 bases at V and 2 bases at J, with 18 bases between the two ends. The CDR3 length is 17 residues. The germline V gene encodes CDR1 SGHDT and CDR2 YYEEEE. CDR3 residues: CASSLVRESGKTYEQYF. The CDR3 region has the DNA TGTGCCAGCAGCTTGGTCAGGGAAAGTGGGAAAACCTACGAGCAGTACTTC.

The chain recombines TRBV21-1 with TRBJ1-5; TRBD1, as called in the table, went unchecked against the DNA. TRBV21-1 is shown as a pseudogene. The CDR3 covers 17 residues. As DNA, the CDR3 is TGTGCCAGCAGCGCATCATATACCGGGACAGGCAATCAGCCCCAGCATTTT. Protein sequence: CASSASYTGTGNQPQHF.

This clone showed up just once. The chain carries TRBV28 and TRBJ2-7; D is unclear. CDR3 length: 12 amino acids. Germline CDR1 reads MDHEN; CDR2 reads SYDVKM. The V end lost 5 bases, the J end lost 3 bases, and 8 bases lay between the germline ends. CDR3 sequence reads: CASSPGGYEQYF. The CDR3 nucleotides are TGTGCCAGCAGTCCAGGTGGCTACGAGCAGTACTTC.

The chain combines TRBV6-1 with TRBJ2-3; 10 nucleotides line up with TRBD2. J gave up 0 bases and V 2 bases, and 11 bases lay outside the gene matches. From germline, CDR1 is MNHNS and CDR2 SASEGT. This CDR3 contains 19 residues. CDR3: CASSENGGAGGPSTDTQYF. The CDR3 nucleotides read TGTGCCAGCAGTGAAAACGGAGGAGCGGGAGGGCCTAGCACAGATACGCAGTATTTT.

A single count supports this clone. The rearrangement links TRBV5-1 to TRBJ2-3; the D gene is possibly TRBD1 (7 bases). Germline-derived CDR1 and CDR2 are SGHRS and YFSETQ. CDR3 length equals 17 residues. The V gene lost 5 bases and the J gene lost 5 bases, with 24 bases spanning the gap. CDR3 protein: CASRDRRDHMAQDTQYF. CDR3 coding DNA: TGCGCCAGCAGGGACAGGAGGGATCATATGGCACAAGATACGCAGTATTTT.

This clone was detected only once. CDR3 in amino acids: CASSLRGAGEQYF. The CDR3 DNA reads TGTGCCAGCAGTTTGCGGGGAGCGGGCGAGCAGTACTTC. The chain couples TRBV6-6 to TRBJ2-7; TRBD2 might be the D (6 bases). The CDR3 has 13 residues. V lost 4 bases to trimming and J lost 6 bases, with 13 bases between them. Germline loops: CDR1 MNHNY, CDR2 SVGAGI (reference sequence).

The V and J genes are TRBV2 and TRBJ1-2, with 7 bases matching TRBD1. The junction had 6 bases not matched to a gene; V was cut back by 7 bases and J by 1 base. This CDR3 comprises 14 residues. Germline CDR1 is SNHLY and CDR2 is FYNNEI. This chain's CDR3 is CASTKQGRNYGYTF. CDR3 nucleotide sequence: TGTGCCAGCACAAAACAGGGGCGTAACTATGGCTACACCTTC.

As for this clone: Within the sample, other DNA sequences also encode this same CDR3. This chain links TRBV6-5 with TRBJ2-7; 8 bases match TRBD2. The CDR3 spans 15 residues. The germline V gene encodes CDR1 MNHEY and CDR2 SVGAGI. V was pared by 0 bases and J by 2 bases, with 3 bases of the junction left unmatched. This CDR3 reads CASSYSTGGPYEQYF. CDR3 nucleotide sequence: TGTGCCAGCAGTTACTCGACGGGAGGGCCCTACGAGCAGTACTTC.

The V and J genes are TRBV27 and TRBJ2-7, with 10 positions matching TRBD2. Trimming cost V 2 bases and J 2 bases; bases outside gene matches: 6. CDR1 and CDR2 (germline): MNHEY, SMNVEV (reference sequence). The CDR3 is 16 amino acids. In nucleotides, the CDR3 is TGTGCCAGCAGTTTAACTAGCGGGATCAGAGCCTACGAGCAGTACTTC. Its translation: CASSLTSGIRAYEQYF.

The chain recombines TRBV10-3 with TRBJ2-7, with 10 bases lining up with TRBD2. The CDR3 contains 15 residues. Per the germline V gene, CDR1 is ENHRY and CDR2 is SYGVKD. After removal of 2 bases from V and 0 bases from J, the junction contained 1 base not matched to a gene. CDR3 in amino acids: CAISEPSGSSYEQYF. DNA of the CDR3: TGTGCCATCAGTGAGCCTAGCGGGAGCTCCTACGAGCAGTACTTC.

The CDR3 coding sequence is TGTGCCAGCAGTTTTAAGCCAGTGGGTGAAGCTTTCTTT. Translation: CASSFKPVGEAFF. The chain uses TRBV27 and TRBJ1-1; D remains unclear. Germline CDR1 reads MNHEY; CDR2 reads SMNVEV (reference sequence). V dropped 3 bases and J dropped 7 bases, with 12 bases sitting between them. This CDR3 is built from 13 residues.